These 26 T cell receptor beta chains share one sample of origin, sequenced in a study of blood T cell repertoires in COVID-19. TCRdb keeps only in-frame clones here, not all; method: immunoSEQ multiplex PCR. The table records about 400,000 clones, 89% of them present only once. Sequenced sample: PBMCs or T cells enriched from blood (not recorded which). The source is a woman aged 25 to 39 who had recovered from COVID-19.

Only one count was recorded for this clone. CDR3 sequence reads: CAWSVLRLTDTQYF. CDR3 coding DNA: TGTGCCTGGAGTGTACTACGGCTCACAGATACGCAGTATTTT. The genes are TRBV30 and TRBJ2-3; D unresolved. The germline V gene has CDR1 GTSNPN and CDR2 SVGIG (reference sequence). V was shortened by 0 bases and J by 2 bases, with 9 bases between the two germline ends. The length of the CDR3 is 14 residues. Based on the CDR3 plus reference TRBV30 and TRBJ2-3, the full variable domain is SQTIHQWPATLVQPVGSPLSLECTVEGTSNPNLYWYRQAAGRGLQLLFYSVGIGQISSEVPQNLSASRPQDRQFILSSKKLLLSDSGFYLCAWSVLRLTDTQYFGPGTRLTVL.

The chain couples TRBV6-6 to TRBJ2-1; 7 bases are a match to TRBD2. This CDR3 has 15 residues. The trim removed 6 bases at V and 7 bases at J, leaving 12 bases unmatched. Germline assignment: CDR1 MNHNY and CDR2 SVGAGI (reference sequence). CDR3 bases: TGTGCCAGCAGCCCCAACCGGGACTACGCTAATGAGCAGTTCTTC. It is translated as CASSPNRDYANEQFF.

This rearrangement joins TRBV18 to TRBJ1-5; 12 nucleotides align to TRBD1. This CDR3 contains 16 residues. The V segment lost 6 bases and the J segment 11 bases; nucleotides outside the gene matches: 14. Germline V lookup: CDR1 KGHSH, CDR2 LQKENI. CDR3 sequence: CASSPDRGQGARAQHF. The DNA for the CDR3 is TGTGCCAGCTCGCCCGACAGGGGACAGGGGGCTCGGGCCCAGCATTTT.

The J gene is TRBJ1-5, the V gene TRBV12-3 or TRBV12-4; TRBD1 matches at 7 bases. J was trimmed by 14 bases and V by 2 bases; bases with no gene match: 9. The CDR3 totals 13 residues. CDR3 residues: CASSLRRGRGEHF. The DNA for the CDR3 is TGTGCCAGCAGTTTAAGGAGGGGGCGCGGGGAGCATTTT.

The gene calls are TRBV10-3 and TRBJ1-3; tentative D call: TRBD1 (5 bases). Germline lookup yields CDR1 ENHRY and CDR2 SYGVKD. The CDR3 is made up of 15 amino acids. V lost 6 bases and J 0 bases, leaving 12 bases between the germline ends. Here the CDR3 reads CAISRAGTSGNTIYF. In nucleotides, the CDR3 is TGTGCCATCAGCAGGGCGGGGACCTCTGGAAACACCATATATTTT.

V gene TRBV15 combines with J gene TRBJ1-2; no reliable D call. The V gene's germline CDR1 is LNHNV and CDR2 YYDKDF (reference sequence). The V gene lost 3 bases and the J gene lost 4 bases, with 6 bases spanning the gap. This CDR3 is 12 amino acids long. The CDR3: CATSSRGYGYTF. In nucleotides, the CDR3 is TGTGCCACCAGCAGTCGGGGCTATGGCTACACCTTC.

V usage is TRBV18 and J usage is TRBJ2-5; no reliable D call. The CDR3 has 14 amino acids. CDR1 and CDR2 (germline): KGHSH, LQKENI. Trimming shortened V by 6 bases and J by 2 bases, and 13 bases separated the two germline ends. The CDR3 protein is CASSSDFLQETQYF. The CDR3 bases are TGTGCCAGCTCCTCTGACTTTCTTCAAGAGACCCAGTACTTC.

This chain links TRBV12-3 or TRBV12-4 with TRBJ2-7; D is uncertain. The CDR3 sequence is 12 residues long. V gave up 6 bases and J gave up 1 base, with 7 bases separating them. Here the CDR3 reads CASSLESYEQYF. The CDR3 coding sequence is TGTGCCAGCAGCCTAGAGTCCTACGAGCAGTACTTC.

The V gene is TRBV7-8, the J gene TRBJ1-2, with 7 bases matching TRBD1. This CDR3 has 15 amino acids. From germline, CDR1 is SGHVS and CDR2 FQNEAQ. After removal of 5 bases from V and 0 bases from J, the junction contained 6 bases not matched to a gene. The CDR3 DNA reads as TGTGCCAGCAGCGTCCGGGACAGTGCTAACTATGGCTACACCTTC. It translates to CASSVRDSANYGYTF. The entire variable domain, with the rest obtained from reference TRBV7-8 and TRBJ1-2, is as follows: GAGVSQSPRYKVAKRGQDVALRCDPISGHVSLFWYQQALGQGPEFLTYFQNEAQLDKSGLPSDRFFAERPEGSVSTLKIQRTQQEDSAVYLCASSVRDSANYGYTFGSGTRLTVV.

V usage is TRBV30 and J usage is TRBJ1-6; 7 nucleotides align to TRBD1. CDR1 is GTSNPN, CDR2 SVGIG, per germline (reference sequence). This CDR3 has 13 amino acids. Germline trimming cut 8 bases from V and 5 bases from J; bases unmatched to any gene: 6. This CDR3 is CAGRDRNNSPLHF. In nucleotides, the CDR3 is TGTGCCGGACGGGACAGAAATAATTCACCCCTCCACTTT.

V and J are TRBV15 and TRBJ1-2; tentatively, D is TRBD1 (6 bases). CDR3 length equals 15 residues. Germline V gene lookup returns CDR1 LNHNV and CDR2 YYDKDF (reference sequence). The V and J ends lost 3 bases and 6 bases respectively, with 17 bases between them. The CDR3 here is CATSRYREIGDGYTF. The CDR3 region has the DNA TGTGCCACCAGCAGGTACAGGGAGATAGGCGATGGCTACACCTTC. Supplemented by reference TRBV15 and TRBJ1-2, the full variable domain reads DAMVIQNPRYQVTQFGKPVTLSCSQTLNHNVMYWYQQKSSQAPKLLFHYYDKDFNNEADTPDNFQSRRPNTSFCFLDIRSPGLGDTAMYLCATSRYREIGDGYTFGSGTRLTVV.

The V call is TRBV5-1, the J call TRBJ1-4; 9 nucleotides match TRBD1. The V and J ends lost 3 bases and 8 bases, in that order; junction bases with no gene match: 8. Germline lookup yields CDR1 SGHRS and CDR2 YFSETQ. The CDR3 length is 15 residues. For the CDR3, the DNA is TGCGCCAGCAGCTCATGGGACAGGGAAGCGGAAAAACTGTTTTTT. It yields the protein CASSSWDREAEKLFF.

The CDR3: CASSVAEAPFF. The CDR3 DNA reads TGTGCCAGCAGTGTTGCGGAGGCCCCGTTCTTC. The rearrangement uses TRBV2 and TRBJ2-1; perhaps TRBD2 as D (5 bases). Germline assignment: CDR1 SNHLY and CDR2 FYNNEI. The CDR3 runs 11 residues. V was cut by 4 bases and J by 15 bases, with 13 bases left in between.

This rearrangement joins TRBV9 to TRBJ1-5; a possible D gene is TRBD1 (6 bases). V lost 0 bases to trimming and J lost 3 bases, with 10 bases between them. The CDR3 is 15 residues long. CDR1 and CDR2 from the germline V gene are SGDLS and YYNGEE. The CDR3 DNA follows: TGTGCCAGCAGCGTAGGGACAGCCGACAATCAGCCCCAGCATTTT. This gives the protein CASSVGTADNQPQHF.

The rearrangement links TRBV13 to TRBJ2-5; no firm D call. Germline V lookup: CDR1 PRHDT, CDR2 FYEKMQ (reference sequence). This CDR3 is built from 14 residues. Trimming left V 5 bases short and J 2 bases short, with 12 bases between. The CDR3 reads CASSLPSRQETQYF. In DNA form, the CDR3 reads TGTGCCAGCAGCCTCCCCAGCAGGCAAGAGACCCAGTACTTC.

V usage is TRBV4-1 and J usage is TRBJ2-2; unclear D gene. The CDR3 consists of 17 residues. Germline CDR1 MGHRA, CDR2 YSYEKL. The ends were cut back, 0 bases at V and 0 bases at J, with 11 bases in the middle. The DNA of the CDR3 is TGCGCCAGCAGCCAAGACCTCCGCCGGGCGAACACCGGGGAGCTGTTTTTT. Translated, it gives CASSQDLRRANTGELFF.

This clone was counted a few times. J is TRBJ2-3 and V is TRBV5-1, with D unclear. Germline V CDR1 and CDR2: SGHRS, YFSETQ. This CDR3 contains 13 residues. Trimming removed 5 bases at V and 0 bases at J, with 7 bases between. The CDR3 reads CASSGSSTDTQYF. The CDR3 coding sequence is TGCGCCAGCAGTGGCTCTAGCACAGATACGCAGTATTTT.

V and J are TRBV11-2 and TRBJ2-3, with D possibly being TRBD2 (7 bases). V lost 0 bases to trimming and J lost 5 bases, with 21 bases between them. CDR1 SGHAT and CDR2 FQNNGV come from the germline V gene. The CDR3 is made up of 18 amino acids. Here the CDR3 reads CASSLDIGGLPLRDTQYF. The CDR3 bases are TGTGCCAGCAGCTTAGATATCGGGGGGCTCCCTTTGAGAGATACGCAGTATTTT.

V usage is TRBV3-1 (or the pseudogene TRBV3-2) and J usage is TRBJ2-5, with TRBD2 as a possible D gene (6 bases). The germline gives CDR1 LGHDT, CDR2 YNNKEL (reference sequence). Trimming stripped 4 bases from V and 2 bases from J, with 14 bases between. The CDR3 has 15 residues. This CDR3 reads CASSPGERVQETQYF. In nucleotides, the CDR3 is TGTGCCAGCAGCCCGGGAGAGCGTGTGCAAGAGACCCAGTACTTC.

The J gene is TRBJ2-1, the V gene TRBV15; 7 nucleotides agree with TRBD1. The CDR3 is made up of 14 amino acids. J was trimmed by 9 bases and V by 1 base; bases with no gene match: 6. The germline CDR1 and CDR2 sequences are LNHNV and YYDKDF (reference sequence). The CDR3 nucleotides read TGTGCCACCAGCAGAGTTAAAGGGGGCGTTGAGCAGTTCTTC. Translating it yields CATSRVKGGVEQFF.

The chain has TRBV5-1 and TRBJ1-3; weak D call: TRBD1 (6 bases). The CDR3 runs 16 residues. From germline, CDR1 is SGHRS and CDR2 YFSETQ. V was shortened by 1 base and J by 4 bases, with 15 bases between the two germline ends. CDR3 amino acids: CASSLWTQGTGNTIYF. The DNA for the CDR3 is TGCGCCAGCAGCTTGTGGACCCAGGGGACCGGAAACACCATATATTTT.

The chain recombines TRBV27 with TRBJ2-7, with 7 positions matching TRBD2. The CDR3 has 12 residues. The germline V gene has CDR1 MNHEY and CDR2 SMNVEV (reference sequence). V lost 11 bases and J lost 4; bases outside the gene matches: 8. Here the CDR3 DNA reads TGTGCCGCGGGGGAGCGGATTTACGAGCAGTACTTC. Protein: CAAGERIYEQYF.

This clone was recorded only once. This rearrangement joins TRBV12-5 to TRBJ1-2; D possibly corresponds to TRBD1 (6 bases). This CDR3 is built from 14 residues. The V and J ends lost 4 bases and 5 bases respectively, with 14 bases between them. Germline V gives CDR1 LGHNT, CDR2 FRNRAP. The CDR3 coding sequence is TGTGCTAGTGGTTCCCCTCGGACAGAGTATGGCTACACCTTC. Its translation: CASGSPRTEYGYTF.

V and J are TRBV19 and TRBJ2-7; possible D gene TRBD2, 5 bases. Trimming cost V 4 bases and J 4 bases, with 11 bases left between them. The CDR3 is 13 amino acids. Germline V CDR1 and CDR2: LNHDA, SQIVND (reference sequence). This CDR3 reads CASSNRDSYEQYF. Written as DNA, the CDR3 is TGTGCCAGTAGTAACCGGGATTCGTACGAGCAGTACTTC. Using reference TRBV19 and TRBJ2-7 for the parts outside the CDR3, the full variable domain is DGGITQSPKYLFRKEGQNVTLSCEQNLNHDAMYWYRQDPGQGLRLIYYSQIVNDFQKGDIAEGYSVSREKKESFPLTVTSAQKNPTAFYLCASSNRDSYEQYFGPGTRLTVT.

This clone has just a few counts. The V call is TRBV27, the J call TRBJ2-2; D perhaps matches TRBD2 (6 bases). Germline V gene sequence: CDR1 MNHEY, CDR2 SMNVEV (reference sequence). The V and J ends lost 3 bases and 5 bases respectively, with 10 bases between them. The CDR3 sequence is 14 residues long. CDR3 region: CASSFSGLTGELFF. Here the CDR3 DNA reads TGTGCCAGCAGTTTTAGCGGCTTAACCGGGGAGCTGTTTTTT.

In its sample, this clone was seen once. J is TRBJ2-2 and V is TRBV7-3; TRBD2 aligns across 7 bases. The CDR3 covers 14 residues. CDR1 is SGHTA, CDR2 FQGTGA, per germline. Trimming at V came to 8 bases and at J to 6 bases, leaving 9 bases not matched to a gene. CDR3: CASASGNRAGELFF. The CDR3 DNA is TGTGCCAGCGCAAGCGGGAATCGGGCCGGGGAGCTGTTTTTT.